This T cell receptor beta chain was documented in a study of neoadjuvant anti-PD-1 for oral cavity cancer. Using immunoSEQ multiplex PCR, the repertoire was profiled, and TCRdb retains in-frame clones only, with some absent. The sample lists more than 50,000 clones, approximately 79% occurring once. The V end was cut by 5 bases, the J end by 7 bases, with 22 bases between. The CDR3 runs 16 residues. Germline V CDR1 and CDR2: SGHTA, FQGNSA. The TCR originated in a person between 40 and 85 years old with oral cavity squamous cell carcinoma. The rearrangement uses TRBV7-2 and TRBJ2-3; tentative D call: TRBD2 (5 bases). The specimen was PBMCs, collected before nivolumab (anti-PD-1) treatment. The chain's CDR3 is CASSPQAGLQTHTQYF. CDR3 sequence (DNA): TGTGCCAGCAGCCCCCAGGCGGGTTTACAAACCCATACGCAGTATTTT.